The 2 T cell receptor beta chains listed next were all sequenced from one sample in a study of blood T cell repertoires in COVID-19. Assay: immunoSEQ multiplex PCR; the TCRdb copy retains only in-frame clones and omits some. The sample carries about 240,000 clones, 87% recorded once. Sequenced sample: PBMCs or T cells enriched from blood (not recorded which). The receptors come from a woman aged 30 to 39 with acute COVID-19.

The CDR3 protein is CATSRDRGRNQPQHF. DNA for the CDR3: TGTGCCACTTCCCGGGACAGGGGGCGGAATCAGCCCCAGCATTTT. This chain connects TRBV19 to TRBJ1-5; 12 bases are shared with TRBD1. The CDR3 contains 15 residues. V lost 10 bases, J lost 4 bases, and 8 bases stayed unmatched. Germline lookup yields CDR1 LNHDA and CDR2 SQIVND (reference sequence).

The J gene is TRBJ1-5, the V gene TRBV27; 10 bases align to TRBD1. CDR3 length: 14 amino acids. V lost 5 bases, J lost 4 bases, and 2 bases stayed unmatched. From germline, CDR1 is MNHEY and CDR2 SMNVEV (reference sequence). The CDR3 loop reads CASSPGQGNQPQHF. CDR3 bases: TGTGCCAGCAGTCCGGGACAGGGGAATCAGCCCCAGCATTTT.